This is a list of T cell receptor beta chains from one sample in a study of T cell repertoires in cytomegalovirus infection. TCRdb re-called the reads through MiXCR, storing one row per CDR3 protein. Among fewer than 550,000 distinct CDR3 sequences listed, 26% were seen once. The sample consisted of PBMCs. These receptors came from a human donor in good health (CMV status not recorded). Some clones in this sample may be carry-over from other donors' samples. The CDR3 runs from the conserved cysteine through the conserved F or W. The D gene is left open where the match is weak. Clone size is given for some rows only: seen once, a few or many times, or a class if the clone is expanded.

size: NA
D: NA
V: TRBV7-9
J: TRBJ1-5
CDR3: CASSLGHRLALNQPQHF
DNA: TGTGCCAGCAGCTTAGGCCACAGACTCGCGTTAAATCAGCCCCAGCATTTT

size: few
D: NA
V: TRBV24-1
J: TRBJ2-3
CDR3: CATSDFLAGTDTQYF
DNA: TGTGCCACCAGTGATTTTTTGGCAGGCACAGATACGCAGTATTTT

size: many
D: NA
V: TRBV7-2
J: TRBJ1-2
CDR3: CASSPTRSYGYTF
DNA: TGTGCCAGCAGCCCGACACGTTCCTATGGCTACACCTTC

size: few
D: TRBD2
V: TRBV27
J: TRBJ2-1
CDR3: CASSGRDHEQFF
DNA: TGTGCCAGTAGCGGGAGGGACCATGAGCAGTTCTTC

size: many
D: NA
V: TRBV7-2
J: TRBJ1-1
CDR3: CASSLSRNMNTEAFF
DNA: TGTGCCAGCAGCTTAAGTAGAAACATGAACACTGAAGCTTTCTTT

size: NA
D: NA
V: TRBV9
J: TRBJ1-2
CDR3: CASSVGDTSYGYTF
DNA: TGTGCCAGCAGCGTAGGTGACACCTCCTATGGCTACACCTTC

size: NA
D: TRBD2
V: TRBV6-2/TRBV6-3
J: TRBJ2-1
CDR3: CASSYLSGLDTQFF
DNA: TGTGCCAGCAGTTACTTATCGGGACTAGATACCCAGTTCTTC

size: NA
D: NA
V: TRBV6-2/TRBV6-3
J: TRBJ1-2
CDR3: CASSPLTGVDGYTF
DNA: TGTGCCAGCAGTCCCCTGACAGGAGTGGATGGCTACACCTTC

size: NA
D: NA
V: TRBV20-1
J: TRBJ1-2
CDR3: CSAQTVNYGYTF
DNA: TGCAGTGCCCAGACAGTTAACTATGGCTACACCTTC

size: once
D: NA
V: TRBV25-1
J: TRBJ2-7
CDR3: CASSVRGDGVDFTNEQYF
DNA: TGTGCCAGCAGTGTGCGAGGGGACGGGGTCGATTTTACGAATGAGCAGTACTTC

size: NA
D: NA
V: TRBV6-5
J: TRBJ1-1
CDR3: CASSYSGIPNTEAFF
DNA: TGTGCCAGCAGTTACTCAGGGATACCGAACACTGAAGCTTTCTTT

size: many
D: TRBD2
V: TRBV6-2/TRBV6-3
J: TRBJ2-1
CDR3: CASRPRSSGRSNEQFF
DNA: TGTGCCAGCAGACCCCGTAGTAGCGGGAGGAGCAATGAGCAGTTCTTC

size: NA
D: NA
V: TRBV20-1
J: TRBJ2-4
CDR3: CSARDNDRGIQYF
DNA: TGCAGTGCTAGAGATAACGACCGGGGCATTCAGTACTTC

size: once
D: NA
V: TRBV5-1
J: TRBJ2-3
CDR3: CASSSKGGDTQYF
DNA: TGCGCCAGCTCCTCTAAGGGCGGAGATACGCAGTATTTT

size: many
D: NA
V: TRBV11-3
J: TRBJ2-5
CDR3: CASSLTSRETQYF
DNA: TGTGCCAGCAGCTTAACCTCGCGAGAGACCCAGTACTTC

size: NA
D: TRBD2
V: TRBV12-3/TRBV12-4
J: TRBJ2-5
CDR3: CASSLASTSGQETQYF
DNA: TGTGCCAGCAGTTTAGCGAGTACTAGCGGTCAAGAGACCCAGTACTTC

size: NA
D: NA
V: TRBV4-1
J: TRBJ2-1
CDR3: CASSQERVTVDEQFF
DNA: TGCGCCAGCAGCCAAGAACGGGTGACAGTCGATGAGCAGTTCTTC

size: NA
D: NA
V: TRBV6-1
J: TRBJ1-2
CDR3: CASSKMDSFNYGYTF
DNA: TGTGCCAGCAGTAAGATGGACAGTTTTAACTATGGCTACACCTTC

size: NA
D: NA
V: TRBV4-1
J: TRBJ1-2
CDR3: CASSQLTRRRDGYTF
DNA: TGCGCCAGCAGCCAACTCACCCGGCGGCGCGATGGCTACACCTTC

size: NA
D: NA
V: TRBV6-6
J: TRBJ1-1
CDR3: CASALKGENTEAFF
DNA: TGTGCCAGCGCCCTAAAAGGGGAGAACACTGAAGCTTTCTTT

size: many
D: NA
V: TRBV7-9
J: TRBJ2-3
CDR3: CASSLQKNTDTQYF
DNA: TGTGCCAGCAGCCTACAGAAAAACACAGATACGCAGTATTTT

size: NA
D: TRBD2
V: TRBV18
J: TRBJ2-1
CDR3: CASSPDGRGSGRVYEQFF
DNA: TGTGCCAGCTCCCCAGACGGACGGGGTAGCGGGAGGGTGTATGAGCAGTTCTTC

size: few
D: NA
V: TRBV11-1
J: TRBJ2-5
CDR3: CASSPRTSQETQYF
DNA: TGTGCCAGCAGCCCCCGGACAAGCCAAGAGACCCAGTACTTC

size: NA
D: TRBD2
V: TRBV27
J: TRBJ2-3
CDR3: CASSLSGRVADTQYF
DNA: TGTGCCAGCAGTTTAAGCGGGAGGGTCGCAGATACGCAGTATTTT

size: NA
D: NA
V: TRBV19
J: TRBJ2-1
CDR3: CASSIEIGRDNEQFF
DNA: TGTGCCAGTAGTATCGAAATAGGTAGGGACAATGAGCAGTTCTTC

size: few
D: NA
V: TRBV6-6
J: TRBJ2-5
CDR3: CASSDPLGSGQETQYF
DNA: TGTGCCAGCAGTGACCCCCTTGGATCGGGTCAAGAGACCCAGTACTTC

size: NA
D: NA
V: TRBV7-8
J: TRBJ1-1
CDR3: CASSLGRDLMNTEAFF
DNA: TGTGCCAGCAGCTTAGGTAGGGACCTTATGAACACTGAAGCTTTCTTT

size: many
D: NA
V: TRBV7-8
J: TRBJ1-2
CDR3: CASSLAHRGGLDYGYTF
DNA: TGTGCCAGCAGCTTAGCCCATCGGGGGGGTCTGGACTATGGCTACACCTTC

size: NA
D: TRBD1
V: TRBV27
J: TRBJ1-3
CDR3: CASRPGTGSGNTIYF
DNA: TGTGCCAGCAGACCGGGGACAGGCTCTGGAAACACCATATATTTT